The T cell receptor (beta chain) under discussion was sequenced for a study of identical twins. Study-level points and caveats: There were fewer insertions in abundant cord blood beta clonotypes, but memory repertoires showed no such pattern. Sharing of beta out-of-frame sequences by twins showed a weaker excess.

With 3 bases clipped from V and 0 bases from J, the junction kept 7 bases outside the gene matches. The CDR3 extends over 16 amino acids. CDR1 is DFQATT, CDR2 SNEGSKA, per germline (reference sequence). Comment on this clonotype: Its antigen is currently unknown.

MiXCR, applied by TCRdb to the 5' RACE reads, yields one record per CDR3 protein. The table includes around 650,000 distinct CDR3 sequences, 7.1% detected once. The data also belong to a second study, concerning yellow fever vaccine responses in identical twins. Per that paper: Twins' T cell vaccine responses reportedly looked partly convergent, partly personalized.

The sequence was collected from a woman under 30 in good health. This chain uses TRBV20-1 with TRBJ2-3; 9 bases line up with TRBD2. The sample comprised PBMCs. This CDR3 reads CSASLPGLASTDTQYF. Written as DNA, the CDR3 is TGCAGTGCTAGTCTGCCGGGACTAGCTAGCACAGATACGCAGTATTTT.